This is a list of T cell receptor beta chains from one sample in a study of T cells in Graves' hyperthyroidism and ophthalmopathy. TCRdb fed the multiplex PCR reads into MiXCR, producing one record per CDR3 protein. The data hold almost 600,000 distinct CDR3 sequences, with roughly 50% observed a single time. The sample was peripheral blood or thyroid tissue (not recorded which). These receptors originate from a woman aged 18 to 35 with Graves' hyperthyroidism. The CDR3 runs from the conserved cysteine through the conserved F or W. D genes are given only for firm matches. A row's size may be missing; if present it is once, few, many or a size class.

d_call	clone_size	j_call	v_call	cdr3_nt	cdr3_aa
-	many	TRBJ2-7	TRBV20-1	TGCAGTGCTAGAGCCTCCCTGGCGGACGAGCAGTACTTC	CSARASLADEQYF
TRBD2	-	TRBJ2-7	TRBV29-1	TGCAGCGTTGAGGGGTCCCTAGCGGGAGATTCGCCCTACGAGCAGTACTTC	CSVEGSLAGDSPYEQYF
TRBD2	-	TRBJ2-5	TRBV20-1	TGCAGTGCTAAAAGACTAGCGGGAGGAGAGACCCAGTACTTC	CSAKRLAGGETQYF
-	few	TRBJ2-7	TRBV7-2	TGTGCCAGCAGCTTTGTGCAGGGAACCTACGAGCAGTACTTC	CASSFVQGTYEQYF
TRBD1	many	TRBJ1-2	TRBV4-1	TGCGCCAGCAGCCAAGATTGGCGACAGGGAGGAAATGGCTACACCTTC	CASSQDWRQGGNGYTF
-	few	TRBJ2-3	TRBV20-1	TGCAGTGCTAGGGCACTAGTTAAAGATACGCAGTATTTT	CSARALVKDTQYF
TRBD1	-	TRBJ2-7	TRBV6-6	TGTGCCAGCAAGCCCGCAGACAGGGCCAACGAGCAGTACTTC	CASKPADRANEQYF
-	few	TRBJ2-2	TRBV5-1	TGCGCCAGCAGCCCTCTAGCCGGAGGAGCCGGGGAGCTGTTTTTT	CASSPLAGGAGELFF
-	-	TRBJ1-5	TRBV27	TGTGCCAGCAGTTTAGGGAACTTTAATCAGCCCCAGCATTTT	CASSLGNFNQPQHF
-	-	TRBJ2-3	TRBV7-2	TGCGCCAGCAGCTTAATGGCAAATGAGCAGTATTTT	CASSLMANEQYF
TRBD2	-	TRBJ2-7	TRBV20-1	TGCAGTGCCAGGACTAGCGGGACTAGTTCCTACGAGCAGTACTTC	CSARTSGTSSYEQYF
-	-	TRBJ1-5	TRBV9	TGTGCCAGCAGCGTACGACCAGATAGCAATCAGCCCCAGCATTTT	CASSVRPDSNQPQHF
-	-	TRBJ1-1	TRBV20-1	TGCAGTGCTAGAGATCCCGGATGGCACACTGAAGCTTTCTTT	CSARDPGWHTEAFF
TRBD1	few	TRBJ2-5	TRBV27	TGTGCCAGCAGTCTAAAGGGGGCAGAGACCCAGTACTTC	CASSLKGAETQYF
-	-	TRBJ2-1	TRBV5-1	TGCGCCAGCAGCCATACACACGACGGCAATGAGCAGTTCTTC	CASSHTHDGNEQFF
TRBD1	many	TRBJ1-2	TRBV2	TGTGCCAGCACCCCTATGCGGGACAGGGCTGATGGCTACACCTTC	CASTPMRDRADGYTF
-	many	TRBJ2-5	TRBV13	TGTGCCAGCAGCAAAGGCGGGACGTACCAAGAGACCCAGTACTTC	CASSKGGTYQETQYF
-	few	TRBJ2-5	TRBV29-1	TGCAGCGTTGGGGGCCCCTTGGAGACCCAGTACTTC	CSVGGPLETQYF
TRBD2	many	TRBJ2-6	TRBV6-5	TGTGCCAGCAGTTACGTGGGAGGGTCTGGGGCCAACGTCCTGACTTTC	CASSYVGGSGANVLTF
-	-	TRBJ2-2	TRBV5-6	TGTGCCAGCAGCTTGTTCAGGGGGGAGCTGTTTTTT	CASSLFRGELFF
-	once	TRBJ2-5	TRBV7-9	TGTGCCAGCAGCGCAAATCCAGGTGGGGGAGAGACCCAGTACTTC	CASSANPGGGETQYF
-	-	TRBJ1-1	TRBV15	TGTGCCACCAGCAGAGATAGTTCAGGGGCTGAAGCTTTCTTT	CATSRDSSGAEAFF
TRBD1	-	TRBJ1-5	TRBV20-1	TGCAGTGCTAGAGATGGGACAGGGGACCAGCCCCAGCATTTT	CSARDGTGDQPQHF
-	few	TRBJ1-2	TRBV9	TGTGCTCCGCAGGGAGTCTATGGCTACACCTTC	CAPQGVYGYTF
-	-	TRBJ2-5	TRBV20-1	TGCAGTGCTAGAGAGGCCAGGGGCCGGGAGACCCAGTACTTC	CSAREARGRETQYF
TRBD1	many	TRBJ1-2	TRBV20-1	TGCAGTGCTACGACAGGGGCCACCTTGGGTGGCTACACCTTC	CSATTGATLGGYTF
-	many	TRBJ2-2	TRBV7-9	TGTGCCAGCAGCTTAGACAGGGCGAACACCGGGGAGCTGTTTTTT	CASSLDRANTGELFF
TRBD1	once	TRBJ1-1	TRBV10-3	TGTGCCATCAGACGGGACAGGGGAACTGAAGCTTTCTTT	CAIRRDRGTEAFF
-	few	TRBJ1-5	TRBV3-1	TGTGCCAGCAGCACAGGGATCTGGCAGCCCCAGCATTTT	CASSTGIWQPQHF
-	-	TRBJ2-1	TRBV12-3/TRBV12-4	TGTGCCAGCAGTTTGTTGGGGCTAGCTGCGACCTACAATGAGCAGTTCTTC	CASSLLGLAATYNEQFF
-	-	TRBJ1-2	TRBV5-1	TGCGCCAGCAGCTTGGAGGCTGAGGGCTACACCTTC	CASSLEAEGYTF
-	few	TRBJ2-1	TRBV24-1	TGTGCCACCAGTGGGGCGGAAAGCCCCTACAATGAGCAGTTCTTC	CATSGAESPYNEQFF
-	-	TRBJ2-5	TRBV28	TGTGCCAGCAGTTTGGCAGCGGAGGTAAAAGAGACCCAGTACTTC	CASSLAAEVKETQYF
-	-	TRBJ2-7	TRBV5-1	TGTGCCAGCAGCCAAGTCTCGTCAGTTACCGGGGAGCTGTACTTC	CASSQVSSVTGELYF
TRBD1	many	TRBJ1-1	TRBV7-2	TGTGCCAGCAGCTTAGTAGGGGGACAGGGAAGGGCTGAAGCTTTCTTT	CASSLVGGQGRAEAFF
-	-	TRBJ2-7	TRBV3-1	TGTGCCAGCGGGGACCGGACCCTCTCCTACGAGCAGTACTTC	CASGDRTLSYEQYF
-	-	TRBJ1-2	TRBV7-8	TGTGCCAGCAGCGTTGAGTGGCACTTCGACAACTATGGCTACACCTTC	CASSVEWHFDNYGYTF
-	-	TRBJ2-7	TRBV9	TGTGCCAGCAGCGTAGGCGAGCAGTACTTC	CASSVGEQYF
-	-	TRBJ2-1	TRBV24-1	TGTGCCACCAGTGACGACAGTCGCTCCTACAATGAGCAGTTCTTC	CATSDDSRSYNEQFF
-	-	TRBJ1-5	TRBV15	TGTGCCACCAGCACAGGGCAGAATCAGCCCCAGCATTTT	CATSTGQNQPQHF
-	many	TRBJ2-7	TRBV7-3	TGTGCCAGCAGCTTATTGGGGGATACCTACGAGCAGTACTTC	CASSLLGDTYEQYF
TRBD1	many	TRBJ2-2	TRBV24-1	TGTGCCACCAGTGACCCTTCGGGACAGGGGGCTACCGGGGAGCTGTTTTTT	CATSDPSGQGATGELFF
-	-	TRBJ1-2	TRBV15	TGTGCCGCCAGCAGGACCGGGTATGGCTACACCTTC	CAASRTGYGYTF
-	few	TRBJ2-2	TRBV24-1	TGTGCCACCAGCGCCGTGCAGGGGTTCGGGGAGCTGTTTTTT	CATSAVQGFGELFF
TRBD2	-	TRBJ2-5	TRBV7-8	TGTGCCAGCAGCTTCCCTCCTCCGGTCGCGGGAGAGGTGGAGACCCAGTACTTC	CASSFPPPVAGEVETQYF